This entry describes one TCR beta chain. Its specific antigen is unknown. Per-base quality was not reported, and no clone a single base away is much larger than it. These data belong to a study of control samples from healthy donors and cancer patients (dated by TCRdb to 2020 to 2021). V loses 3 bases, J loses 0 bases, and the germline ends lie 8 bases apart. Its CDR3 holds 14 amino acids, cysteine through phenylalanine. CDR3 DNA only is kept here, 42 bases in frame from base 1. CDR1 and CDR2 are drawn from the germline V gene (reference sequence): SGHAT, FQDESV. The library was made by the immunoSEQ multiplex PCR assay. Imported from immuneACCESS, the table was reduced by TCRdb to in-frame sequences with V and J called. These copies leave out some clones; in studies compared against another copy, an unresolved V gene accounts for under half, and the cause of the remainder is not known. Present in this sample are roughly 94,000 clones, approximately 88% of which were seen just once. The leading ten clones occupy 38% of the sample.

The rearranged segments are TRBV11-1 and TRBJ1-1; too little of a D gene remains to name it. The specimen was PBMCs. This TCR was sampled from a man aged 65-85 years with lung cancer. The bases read TGTGCCAGCAGCTTTCCTGGGGTGAACACTGAAGCTTTCTTT. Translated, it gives CASSFPGVNTEAFF.